Here is one T cell receptor beta chain with its context. The data originate from a study of blood T cell repertoires in COVID-19. Study summary: T cells, B-cell-depleted T cells, or PBMCs provided the cDNA or gDNA that served as material.

The CDR3 sequence is 18 residues long. V lost 2 bases, J lost 6 bases, and 15 bases stayed unmatched. CDR1 and CDR2 (germline): MNHEY, SVGEGT. Produced via immunoSEQ multiplex PCR; TCRdb's table is partial and in-frame only. This repertoire shows about 300,000 clones, 84% found once; its top ten account for roughly 1.5%. The chain joins TRBV6-2 or TRBV6-3 to TRBJ2-7; 11 bases map to TRBD2. The TCR originated in a human donor with COVID-19, enrolled during active disease. The donor label of this sample is uncertain. Sequenced material: peripheral blood. CDR3 amino acids: CASSYEGQLAGGRGEQYF. CDR3 nucleotide sequence: TGTGCCAGCAGTTACGAGGGACAGCTAGCGGGAGGACGCGGCGAGCAGTACTTC.